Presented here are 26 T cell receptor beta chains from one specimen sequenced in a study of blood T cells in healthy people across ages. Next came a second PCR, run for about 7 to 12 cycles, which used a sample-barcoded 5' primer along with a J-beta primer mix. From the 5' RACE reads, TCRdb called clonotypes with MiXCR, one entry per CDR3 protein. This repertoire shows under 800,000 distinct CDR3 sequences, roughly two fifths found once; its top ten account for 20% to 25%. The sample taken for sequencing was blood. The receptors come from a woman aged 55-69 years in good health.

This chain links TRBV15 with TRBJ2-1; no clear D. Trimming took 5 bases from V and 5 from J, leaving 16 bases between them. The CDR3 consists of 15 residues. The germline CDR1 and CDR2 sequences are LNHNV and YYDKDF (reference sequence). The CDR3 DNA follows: TGTGCCACCAGCGCCCTCCGGAGCACACACAATGAGCAGTTCTTC. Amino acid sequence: CATSALRSTHNEQFF.

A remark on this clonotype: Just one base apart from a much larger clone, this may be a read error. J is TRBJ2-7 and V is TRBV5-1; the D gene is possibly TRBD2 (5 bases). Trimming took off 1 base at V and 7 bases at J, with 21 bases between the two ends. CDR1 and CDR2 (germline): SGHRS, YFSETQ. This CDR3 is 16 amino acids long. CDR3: CASSLRPSGGYNEQYF. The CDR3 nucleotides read TGCGCCAGCAGCTTGCGCCCGAGCGGTGGCTACAATGAGCAGTACTTC.

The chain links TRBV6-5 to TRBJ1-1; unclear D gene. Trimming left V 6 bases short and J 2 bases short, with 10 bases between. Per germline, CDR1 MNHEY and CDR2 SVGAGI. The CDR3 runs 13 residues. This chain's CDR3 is CASRDLTNTEAFF. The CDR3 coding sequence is TGTGCCAGCAGGGACCTAACTAACACTGAAGCTTTCTTT.

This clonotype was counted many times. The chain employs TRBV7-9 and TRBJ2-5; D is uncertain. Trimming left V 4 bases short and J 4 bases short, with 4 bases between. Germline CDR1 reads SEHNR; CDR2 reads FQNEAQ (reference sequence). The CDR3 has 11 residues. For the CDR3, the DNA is TGTGCCAGCAGCTCCCCAGAGACCCAGTACTTC. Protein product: CASSSPETQYF.

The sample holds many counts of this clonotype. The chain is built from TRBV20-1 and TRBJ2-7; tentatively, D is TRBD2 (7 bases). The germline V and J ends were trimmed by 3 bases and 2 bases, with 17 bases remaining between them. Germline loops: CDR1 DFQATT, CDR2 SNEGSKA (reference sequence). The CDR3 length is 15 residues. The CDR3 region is CSASVQGGGPYEQYF. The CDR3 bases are TGCAGTGCTAGCGTCCAAGGGGGAGGGCCCTACGAGCAGTACTTC.

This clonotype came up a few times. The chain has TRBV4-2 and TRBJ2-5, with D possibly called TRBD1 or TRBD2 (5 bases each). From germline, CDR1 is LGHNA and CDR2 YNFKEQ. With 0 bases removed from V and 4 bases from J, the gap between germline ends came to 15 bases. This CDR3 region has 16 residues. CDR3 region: CASSQDWGSGSETQYF. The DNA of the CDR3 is TGTGCCAGCAGCCAAGATTGGGGGAGTGGTTCAGAGACCCAGTACTTC.

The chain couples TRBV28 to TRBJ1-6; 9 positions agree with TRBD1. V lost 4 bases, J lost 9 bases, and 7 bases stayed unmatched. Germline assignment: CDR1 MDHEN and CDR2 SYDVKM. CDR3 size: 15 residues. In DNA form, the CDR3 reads TGTGCCAGCAGTTCCGAACAGGGGGCGGGTTCACCCCTCCACTTT. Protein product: CASSSEQGAGSPLHF.

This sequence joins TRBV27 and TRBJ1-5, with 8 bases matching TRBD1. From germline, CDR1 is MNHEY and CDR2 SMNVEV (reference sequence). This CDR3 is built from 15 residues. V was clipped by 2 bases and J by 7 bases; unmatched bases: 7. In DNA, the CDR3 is TGTGCCAGCAGTTTACAGGGGGCGTTGGGACAGCCCCAGCATTTT. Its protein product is CASSLQGALGQPQHF.

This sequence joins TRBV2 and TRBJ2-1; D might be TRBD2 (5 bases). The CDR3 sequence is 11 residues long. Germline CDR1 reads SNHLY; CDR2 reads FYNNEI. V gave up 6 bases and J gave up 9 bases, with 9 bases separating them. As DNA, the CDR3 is TGTGCCAGCAGAGCGGCCCTTGAGCAGTTCTTC. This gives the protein CASRAALEQFF.

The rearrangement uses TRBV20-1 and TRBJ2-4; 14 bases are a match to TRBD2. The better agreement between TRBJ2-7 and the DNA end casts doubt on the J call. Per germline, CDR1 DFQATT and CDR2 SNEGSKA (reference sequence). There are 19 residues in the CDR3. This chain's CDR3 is CSAIASPRGLAGAQREQYF. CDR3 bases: TGCAGTGCTATAGCCTCCCCACGGGGACTAGCGGGAGCTCAGCGCGAGCAGTACTTC.

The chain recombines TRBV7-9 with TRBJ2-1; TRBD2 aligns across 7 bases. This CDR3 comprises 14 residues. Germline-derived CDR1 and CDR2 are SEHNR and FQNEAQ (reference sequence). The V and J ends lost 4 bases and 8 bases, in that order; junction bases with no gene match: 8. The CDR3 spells CASSWGTMSYEQFF. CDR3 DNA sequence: TGTGCCAGCAGCTGGGGGACTATGAGTTATGAGCAGTTCTTC. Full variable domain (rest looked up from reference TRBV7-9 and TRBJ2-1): DTGVSQNPRHKITKRGQNVTFRCDPISEHNRLYWYRQTLGQGPEFLTYFQNEAQLEKSRLLSDRFSAERPKGSFSTLEIQRTEQGDSAMYLCASSWGTMSYEQFFGPGTRLTVL.

The CDR3, as DNA: TGTGCCGGCAACATAGGACTAGCTACGCAGTATTTT. Protein sequence: CAGNIGLATQYF. This rearrangement joins TRBV7-2 to TRBJ2-3, with 8 nucleotides matching TRBD2. CDR1 and CDR2 (germline): SGHTA, FQGNSA. This CDR3 comprises 12 residues. Germline trimming cut 11 bases from V and 8 bases from J; bases unmatched to any gene: 9.

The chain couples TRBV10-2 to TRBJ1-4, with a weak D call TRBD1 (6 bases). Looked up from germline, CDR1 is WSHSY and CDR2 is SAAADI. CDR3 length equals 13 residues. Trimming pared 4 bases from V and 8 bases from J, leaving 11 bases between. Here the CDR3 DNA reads TGCGCCAGCAGTGGGGGGGGCGGAGAAAAACTGTTTTTT. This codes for CASSGGGGEKLFF.

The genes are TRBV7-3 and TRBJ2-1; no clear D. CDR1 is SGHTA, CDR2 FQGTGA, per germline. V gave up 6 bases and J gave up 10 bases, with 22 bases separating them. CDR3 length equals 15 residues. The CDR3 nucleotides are TGTGCCAGCAGGATACCAGGCCCAGCTGGAAAGGAGCAGTTCTTC. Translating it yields CASRIPGPAGKEQFF. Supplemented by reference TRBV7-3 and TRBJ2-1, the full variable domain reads GAGVSQTPSNKVTEKGKYVELRCDPISGHTALYWYRQSLGQGPEFLIYFQGTGAADDSGLPNDRFFAVRPEGSVSTLKIQRTERGDSAVYLCASRIPGPAGKEQFFGPGTRLTVL.

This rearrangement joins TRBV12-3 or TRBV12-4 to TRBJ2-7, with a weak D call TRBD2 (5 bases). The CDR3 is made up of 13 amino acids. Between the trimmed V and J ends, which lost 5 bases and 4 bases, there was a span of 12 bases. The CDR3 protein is CASSTPTTYEQYF. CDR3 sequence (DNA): TGTGCCAGCAGTACCCCGACTACTTACGAGCAGTACTTC.

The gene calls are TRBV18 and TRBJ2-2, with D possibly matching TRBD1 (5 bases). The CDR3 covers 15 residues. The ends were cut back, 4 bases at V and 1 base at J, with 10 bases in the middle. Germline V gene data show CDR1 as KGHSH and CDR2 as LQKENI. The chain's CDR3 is CASSLPTENTGELFF. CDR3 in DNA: TGTGCCAGCTCACTGCCGACAGAGAACACCGGGGAGCTGTTTTTT.

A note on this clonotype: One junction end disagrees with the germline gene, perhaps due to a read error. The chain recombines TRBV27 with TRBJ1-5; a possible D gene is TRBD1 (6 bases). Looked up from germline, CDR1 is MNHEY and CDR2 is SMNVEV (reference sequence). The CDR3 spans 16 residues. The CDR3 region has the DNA TGTACCAGCAGGGGCCTTGGGGCAGGGGATAATCAGCCCCAGCATTTT. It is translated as CTSRGLGAGDNQPQHF.

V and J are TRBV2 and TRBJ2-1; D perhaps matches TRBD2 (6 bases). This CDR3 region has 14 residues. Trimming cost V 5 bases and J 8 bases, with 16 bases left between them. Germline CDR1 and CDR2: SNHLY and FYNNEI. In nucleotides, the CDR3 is TGTGCCAGCAGTCCGAGTGTACTAGCACATGAGCAGTTCTTC. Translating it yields CASSPSVLAHEQFF. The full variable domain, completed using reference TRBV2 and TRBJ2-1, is EPEVTQTPSHQVTQMGQEVILRCVPISNHLYFYWYRQILGQKVEFLVSFYNNEISEKSEIFDDQFSVERPDGSNFTLKIRSTKLEDSAMYFCASSPSVLAHEQFFGPGTRLTVL.

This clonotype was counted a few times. CDR3: CARNGLTSGSERTDTQYF. CDR3 DNA: TGTGCCCGAAACGGTTTGACTAGCGGGAGTGAGAGGACAGATACGCAGTATTTT. The chain is built from TRBV2 and TRBJ2-3; TRBD2 agrees at 12 bases. CDR1 is SNHLY, CDR2 FYNNEI, per germline. V was clipped by 11 bases and J by 3 bases; unmatched bases: 18. The CDR3 consists of 18 residues.

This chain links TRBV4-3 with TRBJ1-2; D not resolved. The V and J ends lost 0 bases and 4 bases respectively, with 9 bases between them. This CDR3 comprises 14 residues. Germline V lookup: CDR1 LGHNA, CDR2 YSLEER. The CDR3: CASSQDLGSYGYTF. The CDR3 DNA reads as TGCGCCAGCAGCCAAGATTTAGGAAGCTATGGCTACACCTTC.

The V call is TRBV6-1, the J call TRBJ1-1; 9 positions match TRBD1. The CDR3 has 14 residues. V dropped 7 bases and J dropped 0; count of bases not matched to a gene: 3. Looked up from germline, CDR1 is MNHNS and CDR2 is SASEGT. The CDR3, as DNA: TGTGCCAGCAATAGGGACAGGGTGAACACTGAAGCTTTCTTT. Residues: CASNRDRVNTEAFF.

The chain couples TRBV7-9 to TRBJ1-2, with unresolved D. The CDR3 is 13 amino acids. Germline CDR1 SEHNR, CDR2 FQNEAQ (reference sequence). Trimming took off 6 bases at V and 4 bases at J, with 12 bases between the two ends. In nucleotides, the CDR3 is TGTGCCAGCAGACGACTCGACGGCTATGGCTACACCTTC. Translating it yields CASRRLDGYGYTF.

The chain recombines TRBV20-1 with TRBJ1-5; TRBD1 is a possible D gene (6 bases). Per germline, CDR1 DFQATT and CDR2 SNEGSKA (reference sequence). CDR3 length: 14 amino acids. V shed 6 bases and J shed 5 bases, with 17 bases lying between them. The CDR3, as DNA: TGCAGTGCCTGCCAGGGGAGGGATCATCAGCCCCAGCATTTT. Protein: CSACQGRDHQPQHF.

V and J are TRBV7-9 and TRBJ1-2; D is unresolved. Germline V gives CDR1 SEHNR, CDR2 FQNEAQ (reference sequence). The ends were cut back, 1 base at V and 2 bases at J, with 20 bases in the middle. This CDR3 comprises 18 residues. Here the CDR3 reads CASSLGGVRSSSNYGYTF. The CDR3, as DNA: TGTGCCAGCAGCTTAGGAGGCGTAAGATCCTCCTCAAACTATGGCTACACCTTC.

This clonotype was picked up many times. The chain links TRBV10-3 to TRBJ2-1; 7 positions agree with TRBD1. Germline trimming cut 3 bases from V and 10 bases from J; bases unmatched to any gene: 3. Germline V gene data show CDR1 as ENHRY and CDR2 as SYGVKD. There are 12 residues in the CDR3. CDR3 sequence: CAISDDRVEQFF. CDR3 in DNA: TGTGCCATCAGTGATGACAGGGTAGAGCAGTTCTTC.

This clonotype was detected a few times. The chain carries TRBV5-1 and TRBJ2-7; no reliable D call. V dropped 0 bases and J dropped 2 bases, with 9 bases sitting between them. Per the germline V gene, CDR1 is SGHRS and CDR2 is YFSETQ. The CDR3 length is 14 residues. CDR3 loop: CASSLATEPYEQYF. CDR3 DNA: TGCGCCAGCAGCTTGGCCACAGAACCCTACGAGCAGTACTTC.